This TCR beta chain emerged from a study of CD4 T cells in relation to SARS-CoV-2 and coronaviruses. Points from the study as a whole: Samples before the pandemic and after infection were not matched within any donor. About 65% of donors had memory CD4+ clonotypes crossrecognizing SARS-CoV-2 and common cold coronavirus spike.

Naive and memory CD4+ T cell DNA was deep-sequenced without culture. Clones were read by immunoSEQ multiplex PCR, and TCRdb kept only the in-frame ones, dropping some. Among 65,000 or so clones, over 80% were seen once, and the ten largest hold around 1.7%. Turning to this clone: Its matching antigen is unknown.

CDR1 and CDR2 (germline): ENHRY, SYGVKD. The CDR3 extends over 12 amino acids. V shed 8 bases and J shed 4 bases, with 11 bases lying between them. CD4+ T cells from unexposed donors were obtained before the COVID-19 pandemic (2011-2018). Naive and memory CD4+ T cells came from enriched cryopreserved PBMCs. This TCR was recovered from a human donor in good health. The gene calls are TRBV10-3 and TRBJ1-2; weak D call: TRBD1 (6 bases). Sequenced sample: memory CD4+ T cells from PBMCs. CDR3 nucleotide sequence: TGTGCCATCGGGGGAGGGGGCTATGGCTACACCTTC. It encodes CAIGGGGYGYTF.